These T cell receptor beta chains were read from a single sample in a study of blood T cells in healthy people across ages. From the 5' RACE reads, TCRdb called clonotypes with MiXCR, one entry per CDR3 protein. There are hundreds of thousands of distinct CDR3 sequences in the sample; more than 25% occur only once, and 15% to 20% lies in the top ten. Specimen: blood. The receptors shown here come from a woman over 75 in good health. Both conserved end residues are part of each CDR3. The D gene is left open where the match is weak. A clone size is listed for some rows: how often the clone was seen (once, few, many), or a class if it is expanded.

>TRBJ1-3|-|TRBD1|TRBV20-1
CSAREHRGSGNTIYF
TGCAGTGCTAGAGAGCACAGGGGTTCGGGAAACACCATATATTTT
>TRBJ2-1|many|TRBD2|TRBV6-2/TRBV6-3
CASSRAGSTVNEQFF
TGTGCCAGCAGTCGAGCGGGGTCTACTGTGAATGAGCAGTTCTTC
>TRBJ2-3|few|TRBD1|TRBV27
CASSPGTGGYTQYF
TGTGCCAGCAGTCCGGGGACAGGGGGGTATACGCAGTATTTT
>TRBJ2-5|-|-|TRBV19
CAGSLRGETQYF
TGTGCCGGTAGTTTAAGGGGCGAGACCCAGTACTTC
>TRBJ2-5|-|TRBD1|TRBV2
CASSEGQGALYEQYF
TGCGCCAGCAGTGAGGGACAGGGGGCTTTGTATGAGCAGTACTTC
>TRBJ1-1|-|-|TRBV6-5
CASKGIGAAKNTEAFF
TGTGCCAGCAAGGGAATCGGGGCAGCTAAGAACACTGAAGCTTTCTTT
>TRBJ2-7|-|TRBD2|TRBV29-1
CSVGAGGLNEQYF
TGCAGCGTTGGAGCGGGAGGCCTCAATGAGCAGTACTTC
>TRBJ2-1|-|-|TRBV7-9
CASSLRSGASSYNEQFF
TGTGCCAGCAGCTTACGTTCGGGGGCAAGCTCCTACAATGAGCAGTTCTTC
>TRBJ2-6|once|-|TRBV14
CASSRDRSGASVLTF
TGTGCCAGCAGCCGGGACCGGTCTGGGGCCAGCGTCCTGACTTTC
>TRBJ2-7|few|TRBD1|TRBV5-5
CASSLDPGTGGSEQYF
TGTGCCAGCAGCTTGGATCCCGGGACAGGGGGCTCCGAGCAGTACTTC
>TRBJ2-7|many|TRBD1|TRBV4-1
CASSLLPNRGDEQYF
TGCGCCAGCAGCCTATTACCTAACAGGGGCGATGAGCAGTACTTC
>TRBJ1-6|-|-|TRBV6-6
CASRSDNSPLHF
TGTGCCAGCCGGTCAGATAATTCACCCCTCCACTTT
>TRBJ2-1|-|-|TRBV27
CASTRQGRYNEQFF
TGTGCCAGCACCAGGCAGGGCAGGTACAATGAGCAGTTCTTC
>TRBJ1-1|many|-|TRBV27
CASTLSNRGNTEAFF
TGTGCCAGCACCTTAAGTAATAGGGGAAACACTGAAGCTTTCTTT
>TRBJ2-6|many|-|TRBV6-1
CASSEGGSGANVLTF
TGTGCCAGCAGTGAGGGGGGTTCTGGGGCCAACGTCCTGACTTTC
>TRBJ1-1|few|-|TRBV4-3
CASSPHLNAGTEAFF
TGCGCCAGCAGCCCTCACCTTAATGCGGGCACTGAAGCTTTCTTT
>TRBJ2-3|many|-|TRBV20-1
CSAEDPGTQRVDTQYF
TGCAGTGCTGAGGACCCCGGGACACAGCGGGTGGATACGCAGTATTTT
>TRBJ2-1|many|-|TRBV7-9
CASSYAGPNEQFF
TGTGCCAGCAGCTATGCAGGGCCCAATGAGCAGTTCTTC
>TRBJ2-3|many|-|TRBV7-9
CASSERANTDTQYF
TGTGCCAGCAGCGAACGGGCTAACACAGATACGCAGTATTTT
>TRBJ1-1|-|TRBD1|TRBV11-2
CASSLLRGANTEAFF
TGTGCCAGCAGCTTACTCAGGGGGGCGAACACTGAAGCTTTCTTT
>TRBJ2-1|many|-|TRBV10-3
CAISDGQNEQFF
TGTGCCATCAGTGATGGGCAGAATGAGCAGTTCTTC
>TRBJ2-7|-|-|TRBV9
CASSGGDVNYEQYF
TGTGCCAGCAGCGGGGGGGATGTCAATTACGAGCAGTACTTC
>TRBJ1-2|-|TRBD1|TRBV27
CASSLSGTGGGYTF
TGTGCCAGCAGTTTATCGGGGACAGGGGGAGGCTACACCTTC
>TRBJ1-1|many|TRBD1|TRBV10-3
CAIRGQGVYTEAFF
TGTGCCATCAGAGGACAGGGGGTTTACACTGAAGCTTTCTTT
>TRBJ2-1|many|-|TRBV20-1
CSARVPNGVYNEQFF
TGCAGTGCTAGAGTGCCCAACGGGGTTTACAATGAGCAGTTCTTC
>TRBJ1-2|-|-|TRBV2
CTSSLLGNYGYTF
TGTACCAGCAGTCTTCTGGGGAACTATGGCTACACCTTC
>TRBJ1-5|-|TRBD1|TRBV9
CACSQQGTGNQPQHF
TGTGCCTGCAGCCAACAAGGGACAGGGAATCAGCCCCAGCATTTT
>TRBJ2-4|few|TRBD1|TRBV6-5
CAGSPETGFKNIQYF
TGTGCCGGCAGTCCAGAGACAGGGTTTAAAAACATTCAGTACTTC
>TRBJ2-7|-|TRBD2|TRBV5-5
CASSLGAGDSGSEQYF
TGTGCCAGCAGCTTGGGAGCGGGGGATTCAGGGAGTGAGCAGTACTTC
>TRBJ1-5|-|TRBD1|TRBV2
CASSLTGASKPQHF
TGTGCCAGCAGCCTGACAGGGGCTAGCAAGCCCCAGCATTTT
>TRBJ2-3|many|TRBD2|TRBV7-6
CASRPGSGGLTSTDTQYF
TGTGCCAGCAGACCCGGCAGCGGGGGCCTCACTAGCACAGATACGCAGTATTTT
>TRBJ1-4|few|-|TRBV7-2
CASSFGHSGATNEKLFF
TGTGCCAGCAGCTTTGGCCACAGTGGAGCAACTAATGAAAAACTGTTTTTT
>TRBJ1-1|few|-|TRBV29-1
CSVGGGHTEAFF
TGCAGCGTGGGGGGGGGGCACACTGAAGCTTTCTTT
>TRBJ1-6|many|TRBD1|TRBV5-1
CASSFDLGQDNSPLHF
TGCGCCAGCAGCTTCGATTTGGGACAGGATAATTCACCCCTCCACTTT
>TRBJ2-1|-|TRBD2|TRBV5-5
CASSFPGGYNEQFF
TGTGCCAGCAGCTTCCCGGGGGGATACAATGAGCAGTTCTTC
>TRBJ2-7|many|TRBD2|TRBV12-3/TRBV12-4
CASSLDPGVAGGRGEQYF
TGTGCCAGCAGTTTAGATCCCGGTGTAGCGGGGGGGCGGGGGGAGCAGTACTTC
>TRBJ1-1|-|TRBD1|TRBV6-5
CASGGTALNTEVFF
TGTGCCAGCGGAGGGACAGCGCTGAACACTGAAGTTTTCTTT
>TRBJ2-4|few|-|TRBV25-1
CASSAGRSIAKNIQYF
TGTGCCAGCAGTGCGGGGCGCAGTATAGCCAAAAACATTCAGTACTTC
>TRBJ1-1|few|-|TRBV6-2/TRBV6-3
CASSYPPRRVITEAFF
TGTGCCAGCAGTTACCCGCCTAGAAGGGTTATCACTGAAGCTTTCTTT
>TRBJ2-5|many|-|TRBV28
CASSLMGLRVQETQYF
TGTGCCAGCAGTTTGATGGGATTGAGGGTTCAAGAGACCCAGTACTTC
>TRBJ2-4|-|TRBD2|TRBV13
CASVGAGWLAKNIQYF
TGTGCCAGCGTAGGAGCGGGGTGGCTAGCCAAAAACATTCAGTACTTC
>TRBJ2-3|-|-|TRBV6-1
CASTEGGVVKDTQYF
TGTGCCAGCACCGAGGGTGGGGTTGTAAAGGATACGCAGTATTTT
>TRBJ1-2|-|TRBD1|TRBV29-1
CSAEGRGRDYGYTF
TGCAGCGCCGAAGGCAGGGGGAGGGACTATGGCTACACCTTC
>TRBJ1-1|-|-|TRBV7-9
CASSLTLYRDATEAFF
TGTGCCAGCAGCTTAACCCTCTACAGGGATGCCACTGAAGCTTTCTTT
>TRBJ1-1|many|-|TRBV10-3
CAISEDPTGKYTEAFF
TGTGCCATCAGTGAGGATCCTACAGGGAAATACACTGAAGCTTTCTTT
>TRBJ1-2|few|-|TRBV10-3
CAISGSSNYGYTF
TGTGCCATCAGTGGCTCTTCTAACTATGGCTACACCTTC
>TRBJ2-3|few|-|TRBV30
CAWGDFTDTQYF
TGTGCCTGGGGGGACTTCACAGATACGCAGTATTTT